Described below is a single TCR beta chain sequence and its context. Its antigen is undetermined. The sample belongs to a study of T cells in Graves' hyperthyroidism and ophthalmopathy. Regions amplified from RNA transcripts were the TCR beta CDR3 regions. The HTBI primer set drove a first-round RT-PCR of the TCR CDR3. TCRdb ran MiXCR on the multiplex PCR reads and lists one entry per CDR3 protein. This sample has around 540,000 distinct CDR3 sequences, with about 16% found just once. V was cut by 0 bases and J by 4 bases, with 22 bases left in between. CDR1 and CDR2 (germline): DFQATT, SNEGSKA (reference sequence). The CDR3 totals 17 residues. Study-level findings and limits: Also found in blood were most expanded thyroid clonotypes above 0.001.

A NOSPECS grade of at least 4, a Clinical Activity Score of at least 3 and duration under 3 months were recorded in ophthalmopathy patients. A patient was excluded if there was uncontrolled infection, other autoimmune disease, pregnancy or lactation. The chain is built from TRBV20-1 and TRBJ2-7; possible D gene TRBD2, 5 bases. The sequenced material came from blood. The source of this sequence is a woman in her 30s with Graves' ophthalmopathy. Written as DNA, the CDR3 is TGCAGTGCTAGAGAACAAAGGGAGTCGACTGATCTGTACGAGCAGTACTTC. This codes for CSAREQRESTDLYEQYF.